What follows are 4 T cell receptor beta chains derived from one specimen sequenced in a study of cytomegalovirus exposure and HLA in healthy donors. The PCR used 60 Vbeta and 13 Jbeta primers. Assay used: immunoSEQ multiplex PCR; TCRdb lists only in-frame clones, some missing. Among about 64,000 clones, 85% were seen once, and the ten largest hold about 10%. What was sequenced was PBMCs. These receptors came from a female donor in good health and CMV-seronegative.

Only one count was recorded for this clone. CDR3 in DNA: TGTGCCAGCAGCCTGACTAGCGGCGCTCTAATCACAGATACGCAGTATTTT. Translated: CASSLTSGALITDTQYF. This chain uses TRBV5-8 with TRBJ2-3, with TRBD2 identical over 9 bases. Germline CDR1 and CDR2: SGHTS and YDEGEE. CDR3 size: 17 residues. After removal of 4 bases from V and 2 bases from J, the junction contained 11 bases not matched to a gene.

The chain combines TRBV28 with TRBJ1-4, with D unclear. The CDR3 is 15 amino acids. V was pared by 3 bases and J by 0 bases, with 8 bases between. The germline V gene encodes CDR1 MDHEN and CDR2 SYDVKM. This chain's CDR3 is CASSFSGATNEKLFF. The CDR3 nucleotides read TGTGCCAGCAGTTTTTCCGGGGCAACTAATGAAAAACTGTTTTTT. The complete variable domain, with remaining parts taken from reference TRBV28 and TRBJ1-4, reads DVKVTQSSRYLVKRTGEKVFLECVQDMDHENMFWYRQDPGLGLRLIYFSYDVKMKEKGDIPEGYSVSREKKERFSLILESASTNQTSMYLCASSFSGATNEKLFFGSGTQLSVL.

This sequence joins TRBV7-6 and TRBJ2-7; 14 nucleotides agree with TRBD2. V dropped 1 base and J dropped 6; count of bases not matched to a gene: 8. This CDR3 contains 17 residues. CDR1 is SGHVS and CDR2 is FNYEAQ in the germline V gene. Written as DNA, the CDR3 is TGTGCCAGCAGCTTAGGGGGGACTAGCGGGAGCCCAGCCGAGCAGTACTTC. This encodes CASSLGGTSGSPAEQYF.

V gene TRBV7-2 combines with J gene TRBJ2-7, with a possible D match to TRBD2 (5 bases). V dropped 1 base and J dropped 7 bases, with 17 bases sitting between them. CDR3 length equals 15 residues. CDR1 and CDR2 (germline): SGHTA, FQGNSA. CDR3 sequence: CASSLGWSSLAEQYF. The CDR3 nucleotides are TGTGCCAGCAGCTTAGGCTGGAGCTCTCTAGCAGAGCAGTACTTC.